These 22 T cell receptor beta chains share one sample of origin, sequenced in a study of cytomegalovirus exposure and HLA in healthy donors (dated 2017 in TCRdb). The library relied on the immunoSEQ multiplex PCR assay. The multiplex PCR relied on a mix of 60 forward primers for TCR Vbeta segments and 13 reverse primers for TCR Jbeta segments. The source is immuneACCESS, and TCRdb retained only in-frame sequences with V and J called. Part of the clones is not carried over; for the studies checked, unresolved V genes explain less than half of this, and the remainder is unexplained. Within this sample are about 65,000 clones, with 62% of them counted one time only. Jointly, the top ten make up 2.8% of the sample. The sequenced sample was PBMCs. The receptor set was obtained from a man between 25 and 39 years old in good health and CMV-seronegative.

V usage is TRBV30 and J usage is TRBJ1-2, with no clear D. Germline CDR1 reads GTSNPN; CDR2 reads SVGIG (reference sequence). V was trimmed by 7 bases and J by 6 bases, leaving 9 bases between them. The CDR3 loop spans 10 amino acids. The CDR3 sequence is CAYDTDGYTF. DNA for the CDR3: TGTGCCTACGACACCGATGGCTACACCTTC.

This rearrangement joins TRBV29-1 to TRBJ2-1, with D unresolved. Trimming cost V 7 bases and J 5 bases, with 9 bases left between them. The CDR3 length is 11 residues. CDR1 and CDR2 (germline): SQVTM, ANQGSEA. CDR3 bases: TGCAGCGCGGGTTACAACAATGAGCAGTTCTTC. The encoded protein is CSAGYNNEQFF.

V is TRBV5-4 and J is TRBJ2-3, with TRBD2 identical over 9 bases. Germline V gives CDR1 SGHNT, CDR2 YYREEE (reference sequence). The junction had 15 bases not matched to a gene; V was cut back by 8 bases and J by 2 bases. The CDR3 sequence is 17 residues long. The CDR3 DNA reads as TGTGCCAGTACTACTACATGGGGACTAGCAATCACAGATACGCAGTATTTT. It yields the protein CASTTTWGLAITDTQYF.

The chain couples TRBV25-1 to TRBJ1-2; 10 nucleotides line up with TRBD1. J was trimmed by 0 bases and V by 8 bases; bases with no gene match: 6. Germline V CDR1 and CDR2: MGHDK, SYGVNS. The CDR3 sequence is 15 residues long. The CDR3 nucleotides read TGTGCCAGCGGGGGGACAGGGGAGGCTAACTATGGCTACACCTTC. It codes for CASGGTGEANYGYTF.

The gene calls are TRBV30 and TRBJ1-2; D gene ambiguous. V was clipped by 1 base and J by 2 bases, with 14 bases between them. The CDR3 sequence is 15 residues long. Germline CDR1 is GTSNPN and CDR2 is SVGIG (reference sequence). CDR3 coding DNA: TGTGCCTGGAGTGACCCCTTGTACAGCAACTATGGCTACACCTTC. Its protein product is CAWSDPLYSNYGYTF. Variable domain in full (rest from reference TRBV30 and TRBJ1-2): SQTIHQWPATLVQPVGSPLSLECTVEGTSNPNLYWYRQAAGRGLQLLFYSVGIGQISSEVPQNLSASRPQDRQFILSSKKLLLSDSGFYLCAWSDPLYSNYGYTFGSGTRLTVV.

The CDR3 nucleotides are TGTGCCAGCAGGGACACACAGGGGCTTAATGAAAAACTGTTTTTT. It specifies CASRDTQGLNEKLFF. This sequence joins TRBV2 and TRBJ1-4; 7 positions match TRBD1. CDR1 and CDR2 (germline): SNHLY, FYNNEI. The CDR3 runs to 15 residues. V dropped 6 bases and J dropped 4; count of bases not matched to a gene: 8.

This clone was observed a handful of times. The V call is TRBV4-2, the J call TRBJ2-1, with TRBD1 matching 7 bases. The germline V gene encodes CDR1 LGHNA and CDR2 YNFKEQ. V shed 0 bases, J shed 7 bases, and the junction held 9 bases outside the gene matches. The CDR3 totals 16 residues. The CDR3 DNA follows: TGTGCCAGCAGCCAAGACTCGGGACAGTTGCAGAATGAGCAGTTCTTC. It codes for CASSQDSGQLQNEQFF.

The chain employs TRBV29-1 and TRBJ1-2, with 7 bases identical to TRBD1. The CDR3 is 13 amino acids. Trimming cost V 4 bases and J 4 bases; bases outside gene matches: 6. From germline, CDR1 is SQVTM and CDR2 ANQGSEA. In nucleotides, the CDR3 is TGCAGCGTTGGACAGGGAGACGGCTATGGCTACACCTTC. Its translation: CSVGQGDGYGYTF.

V is TRBV6-1 and J is TRBJ2-5; D unclear. In germline, CDR1 is MNHNS, CDR2 SASEGT. CDR3 length: 15 residues. Trimming took 0 bases from V and 2 from J, leaving 10 bases between them. This CDR3 reads CASSEALRYQETQYF. The CDR3 DNA reads as TGTGCCAGCAGTGAAGCGCTCAGATATCAAGAGACCCAGTACTTC.

This clone has just a few counts. The chain combines TRBV7-2 with TRBJ2-5; 9 nucleotides agree with TRBD2. This CDR3 comprises 14 residues. Germline V lookup: CDR1 SGHTA, CDR2 FQGNSA. With V trimmed by 4 bases and J by 5 bases, 5 bases remained unmatched. CDR3: CASSSSGGWETQYF. DNA for the CDR3: TGTGCCAGCAGCTCGAGCGGGGGGTGGGAGACCCAGTACTTC.

V gene TRBV13 combines with J gene TRBJ2-1, with D perhaps TRBD1 (6 bases). Deletions cut 5 bases from V and 4 bases from J, with 9 bases between. Germline V gene data show CDR1 as PRHDT and CDR2 as FYEKMQ (reference sequence). There are 13 residues in the CDR3. CDR3: CASSQTGYNEQFF. The CDR3 DNA follows: TGTGCCAGCAGCCAAACAGGGTACAATGAGCAGTTCTTC.

The chain uses TRBV7-7 and TRBJ2-7, with D perhaps TRBD1 (5 bases). The germline V and J ends were trimmed by 5 bases and 6 bases, with 14 bases remaining between them. CDR3 length: 13 amino acids. CDR1 and CDR2 from the germline V gene are SSHAT and FNYEAQ (reference sequence). The chain's CDR3 is CASSEARGSEQYF. CDR3 DNA sequence: TGTGCCAGCAGCGAGGCAAGGGGCAGCGAGCAGTACTTC.

This clone was picked up one time. The chain has TRBV5-1 and TRBJ2-5, with 10 bases that match TRBD1. With V trimmed by 5 bases and J by 1 base, 5 bases remained unmatched. The V gene's germline CDR1 is SGHRS and CDR2 YFSETQ. The CDR3 is made up of 15 amino acids. The CDR3, as DNA: TGCGCCAGCAGTGGTAGACAGGGGGCCCAAGAGACCCAGTACTTC. Translating it yields CASSGRQGAQETQYF.

This chain joins TRBV5-1 and TRBJ2-2, with TRBD1 identical over 7 bases. The CDR3 runs 17 residues. Germline CDR1 and CDR2: SGHRS and YFSETQ. V gave up 3 bases and J gave up 4 bases; unmatched junction bases: 12. The CDR3 DNA reads as TGCGCCAGCAGCTCGAGTGACAGGGCCAGGGCCACCGGGGAGCTGTTTTTT. This translates into CASSSSDRARATGELFF.

V gene TRBV6-1 combines with J gene TRBJ2-5; 8 bases are a match to TRBD1. The CDR3 consists of 14 residues. Germline CDR1 and CDR2: MNHNS and SASEGT. With V trimmed by 5 bases and J by 2 bases, 4 bases remained unmatched. CDR3 protein: CASSSRTGQETQYF. DNA of the CDR3: TGTGCCAGCAGTTCTCGGACAGGGCAAGAGACCCAGTACTTC.

V usage is TRBV2 and J usage is TRBJ2-5, with D uncertain. Germline V gene sequence: CDR1 SNHLY, CDR2 FYNNEI. V was trimmed by 4 bases and J by 0 bases, leaving 12 bases between them. This CDR3 region has 15 residues. CDR3 coding DNA: TGTGCCAGCAGTGGCGGTGGTCTATACCAAGAGACCCAGTACTTC. It encodes CASSGGGLYQETQYF.

V is TRBV6-1 and J is TRBJ2-3, with 10 bases matching TRBD1. The V gene's germline CDR1 is MNHNS and CDR2 SASEGT. With V trimmed by 5 bases and J by 3 bases, 2 bases remained unmatched. The CDR3 consists of 14 residues. DNA of the CDR3: TGTGCCAGCAGTTGGGACAGGGGTACAGATACGCAGTATTTT. Protein sequence: CASSWDRGTDTQYF.

This clone was picked up a small number of times. The chain couples TRBV6-5 to TRBJ1-3; D remains ambiguous. This CDR3 is built from 14 residues. V gave up 6 bases and J gave up 0 bases, with 9 bases separating them. Germline CDR1 MNHEY, CDR2 SVGAGI. The CDR3 reads CASRNRNSGNTIYF. The CDR3 nucleotides are TGTGCCAGCAGAAACAGAAACTCTGGAAACACCATATATTTT.

CDR3 region: CASSTANTGELFF. As DNA, the CDR3 is TGTGCCAGCAGCACAGCGAACACCGGGGAGCTGTTTTTT. The V call is TRBV4-2, the J call TRBJ2-2; D call uncertain. V gave up 5 bases and J gave up 0 bases, with 4 bases separating them. The CDR3 runs to 13 residues. Germline CDR1 and CDR2: LGHNA and YNFKEQ.

The rearrangement links TRBV7-8 to TRBJ2-1; perhaps TRBD2 as D (5 bases). This CDR3 has 15 amino acids. Germline V gene lookup returns CDR1 SGHVS and CDR2 FQNEAQ. The germline V and J ends were trimmed by 5 bases and 4 bases, with 15 bases remaining between them. The CDR3 region is CASSLGLSLYNEQFF. The CDR3 bases are TGTGCCAGCAGCCTCGGACTGAGCCTTTACAATGAGCAGTTCTTC.

This chain uses TRBV30 with TRBJ2-1, with 13 nucleotides matching TRBD2. The germline V gene encodes CDR1 GTSNPN and CDR2 SVGIG (reference sequence). The CDR3 loop spans 15 amino acids. The J segment lost 7 bases and the V segment lost 5 bases, leaving 8 bases of the junction unmatched. The CDR3, as DNA: TGTGCCTGGGCCTTACTAGCGGGGGGGAGTAATGAGCAGTTCTTC. Translating it yields CAWALLAGGSNEQFF.

The V gene is TRBV30, the J gene TRBJ2-6, with D uncertain. The CDR3 loop spans 15 amino acids. CDR1 is GTSNPN and CDR2 is SVGIG in the germline V gene (reference sequence). The V end lost 4 bases, the J end lost 3 bases, and 13 bases lay between the germline ends. The CDR3 sequence: CAWTEKAGGANVLTF. CDR3 DNA: TGTGCCTGGACCGAAAAAGCCGGTGGGGCCAACGTCCTGACTTTC. The full variable domain, completed using reference TRBV30 and TRBJ2-6, is SQTIHQWPATLVQPVGSPLSLECTVEGTSNPNLYWYRQAAGRGLQLLFYSVGIGQISSEVPQNLSASRPQDRQFILSSKKLLLSDSGFYLCAWTEKAGGANVLTFGAGSRLTVL.